These T cell receptor beta chains were read from a single sample in a study of beta chain features in type 1 diabetes. Clones were sequenced by immunoSEQ multiplex PCR, and TCRdb holds only the in-frame ones, with some missing. This sample carries under 250,000 clones, approximately 15% of them seen once, and the ten largest clones take approximately 0.018%. Sample: naive CD4+ T cells from blood. All receptors come from a man aged 25 to 45 with type 1 diabetes. The CDR3 runs from the conserved cysteine through the conserved F or W. The D gene is left open where the match is weak. Clone size, where shown, is once, few, many, or a class for clones that have expanded.

clone_size d_call j_call v_call cdr3_nt cdr3_aa
- TRBD1 TRBJ2-7 TRBV19 TGTGCCAGTAGTGACAGGGTTTCCTACGAGCAGTACTTC CASSDRVSYEQYF
- TRBD1 TRBJ1-1 TRBV6-6 TGTGCCAGCAGTTCCAGGGGGCAGGGGACTGAAGCTTTCTTT CASSSRGQGTEAFF
- - TRBJ2-3 TRBV5-1 TGCGCCAGCAGCCCCTTTAGCACAGATACGCAGTATTTT CASSPFSTDTQYF
- TRBD2 TRBJ2-3 TRBV4-1 TGCGCCAGCAGCCAGGGACTAGCGGGGGGGCCGAGCACAGATACGCAGTATTTT CASSQGLAGGPSTDTQYF
- TRBD1 TRBJ1-2 TRBV5-1 TGCGCCAGCAGCTTGACTACCGGGACAGCATCTAATGGCTACACCTTC CASSLTTGTASNGYTF
- - TRBJ2-2 TRBV2 TGTGCCAGCAGTCAGGACTGGAACCCCGCGATCGGGGAGCTGTTTTTT CASSQDWNPAIGELFF
few TRBD1 TRBJ2-3 TRBV6-1 TGTGCCAGCAGCCTCGGACAGGGGCAGGATACGCAGTATTTT CASSLGQGQDTQYF
- TRBD1 TRBJ1-6 TRBV5-4 TGTGCCAGCAGCTTGCGACAGGGCTATAATTCACCCCTCCACTTT CASSLRQGYNSPLHF
- TRBD2 TRBJ2-3 TRBV5-1 TGCGCCAGCAGCTTGGGACTAGCGGGAGGCCGAGGAGATACGCAGTATTTT CASSLGLAGGRGDTQYF
few TRBD2 TRBJ2-1 TRBV7-9 TGTGCCAGCAGCTTAAGAGCGGGGGGGCCAGAAGAGCAGTTCTTC CASSLRAGGPEEQFF
- - TRBJ2-7 TRBV2 TGTGCCAGCAGCCTAGCTTACGAGCAGTACTTC CASSLAYEQYF
- - TRBJ2-5 TRBV9 TGTGCCAGCAGTCGTGCGCCCACGGAGACCCAGTACTTC CASSRAPTETQYF
few TRBD2 TRBJ2-1 TRBV7-9 TGTGCCAGCAGCTTATCGTGGACTAGCGGGGACGGTAGTGAGCAGTTCTTC CASSLSWTSGDGSEQFF
- TRBD1 TRBJ1-4 TRBV14 TGTGCCAGCAGCCGGGACAGTCGGACTAATGAAAAACTGTTTTTT CASSRDSRTNEKLFF
- TRBD1 TRBJ2-1 TRBV2 TGTGCCAGCAGCGTGGACAGGAGCTCCTACAATGAGCAGTTCTTC CASSVDRSSYNEQFF
- - TRBJ2-7 TRBV9 TGTGCCAGCAGCGTAGGCGGGAAGGGCGAGCAGTACTTC CASSVGGKGEQYF
- - TRBJ2-1 TRBV11-2 TGTGCCAGCAGCTTAGACAGGTCTTACAATGAGCAGTTCTTC CASSLDRSYNEQFF
- TRBD1 TRBJ1-5 TRBV6-6 TGTGCCAGCAGTTACTCTACAGGGGCGGGTGATCAGCCCCAGCATTTT CASSYSTGAGDQPQHF
- TRBD1 TRBJ1-5 TRBV4-2 TGTGCCAGCAGCCAAGAGGTACAGGGGGTGAGTCAGCCCCAGCATTTT CASSQEVQGVSQPQHF
few - TRBJ1-4 TRBV4-1 TGCGCCAGCAGCCATGGGTGGGCTACTAATGAAAAACTGTTTTTT CASSHGWATNEKLFF
- TRBD1 TRBJ2-1 TRBV9 TGTGCCAGCAGCACTAGGGACAGGGGGGACAATGAGCAGTTCTTC CASSTRDRGDNEQFF
- TRBD2 TRBJ2-1 TRBV2 TGTGCCAGCAGTGCGAAGGTTGCGGGAGGGGACAATGAGCAGTTCTTC CASSAKVAGGDNEQFF
- TRBD1 TRBJ1-2 TRBV15 TGTGCCACCAGCAGAACCACAGGGGGCGCAAGCTATGGCTACACCTTC CATSRTTGGASYGYTF
- - TRBJ1-1 TRBV5-1 TGCGCCAGCAGCCTCGGCCAGGACACTGAAGCTTTCTTT CASSLGQDTEAFF
- - TRBJ1-3 TRBV30 TGTGCCTGGAGCCCGGGTGCGCCTGGAAACACCATATATTTT CAWSPGAPGNTIYF
- TRBD1 TRBJ1-4 TRBV12-5 TGTGCTAGTGGTTTTGACCCGGGACAGGGGAGAGAAAAACTGTTTTTT CASGFDPGQGREKLFF
- TRBD1 TRBJ2-3 TRBV9 TGTGCCAGCAGCGCCCGACAGGGCCGGTCTAGCACAGATACGCAGTATTTT CASSARQGRSSTDTQYF
- TRBD1 TRBJ1-4 TRBV2 TGTGCCAGCAGGCTACAGGGGACGTTGGAAAAACTGTTTTTT CASRLQGTLEKLFF
few TRBD2 TRBJ2-7 TRBV7-2 TGTGCCAGCAGCCTTATCAGCGGGATCTCCTACGAGCAGTACTTC CASSLISGISYEQYF
- TRBD2 TRBJ2-5 TRBV9 TGTGCCAGCAGCGTAGGGGGACTAGGGGTTGGAGAGACCCAGTACTTC CASSVGGLGVGETQYF
few - TRBJ2-7 TRBV6-5 TGTGCCAGCAGCGGACAACCCTCCTACGAGCAGTACTTC CASSGQPSYEQYF
few TRBD2 TRBJ2-2 TRBV19 TGTGCCAGTACCTCGGGGGGTGACACCGGGGAGCTGTTTTTT CASTSGGDTGELFF
- TRBD1 TRBJ1-1 TRBV9 TGTGCCAGCAGCGTTGAGGGGGCGGCTTCTGAAGCTTTCTTT CASSVEGAASEAFF
- TRBD2 TRBJ2-1 TRBV7-2 TGTGCCAGCAGCCGAGGACTAGCGGGAGGAACCTACAATGAGCAGTTCTTC CASSRGLAGGTYNEQFF
- TRBD2 TRBJ2-4 TRBV30 TGTGCCTGGAGTGTAGGGCTAGCGGGAGGGTTCTCCATTCAGTACTTC CAWSVGLAGGFSIQYF
- TRBD2 TRBJ2-3 TRBV9 TGTGCCAGCAGCGCCTATAGGACTAGCAGTAGCACAGATACGCAGTATTTT CASSAYRTSSSTDTQYF
- - TRBJ1-1 TRBV5-4 TGTGCCAGCAGCTTGGCGACAGCTAACACTGAAGCTTTCTTT CASSLATANTEAFF
few - TRBJ2-1 TRBV7-7 TGTGCTAGCAGCAAAGCGGTATCCTACAATGAGCAGTTCTTC CASSKAVSYNEQFF
few TRBD1 TRBJ2-7 TRBV29-1 TGCAGCGTTGGCGGGACAGGGGGCCCCTACGAGCAGTACTTC CSVGGTGGPYEQYF
few TRBD2 TRBJ2-3 TRBV11-3 TGTGCCAGTTCCCCCCGCGGGAGCAGCACAGATACGCAGTATTTT CASSPRGSSTDTQYF
- - TRBJ2-7 TRBV15 TGTGCCACCAGCAGAGATCCGGGAGTCACGCCCTACGAGCAGTACTTC CATSRDPGVTPYEQYF